This T cell receptor beta chain was captured in a study of vaccination effects on CD4 cells after COVID-19. Across the study: Antigen-specific CD4+ T cells were expanded with viral peptide pools in the ViraFEST assay before sequencing.

With approximately 10 days of culture completed, CD4+ T cells were isolated. Subjects were given two BNT162b2 or mRNA-1273 vaccine doses. About this clone itself: Its antigen remains unidentified.

Trimming cost V 5 bases and J 1 base, with 8 bases left between them. CDR3 size: 13 residues. Sequenced by immunoSEQ multiplex PCR; TCRdb stores in-frame clones only, minus some. The sample comprises more than 60,000 clones, roughly 81% of which are singletons, and 2.2% rests with the top ten. The source was CD4+ T cells from PBMCs cultured without peptide, collected after COVID-19 vaccination. The receptor was derived from a human donor who received a COVID-19 vaccine. The chain uses TRBV12-3 or TRBV12-4 and TRBJ1-1, with D tentatively TRBD1 (5 bases). DNA of the CDR3: TGTGCCAGCAGTCGGGACCCGAACACTGAAGCTTTCTTT. It encodes CASSRDPNTEAFF.